This T cell receptor beta chain was profiled in a study of human T cells and chemical hapten exposure. The germline gives CDR1 SGHTA, CDR2 FQGNSA. V was clipped by 5 bases and J by 8 bases, with 24 bases between them. This CDR3 comprises 16 residues. In TCRdb, the RACE reads were re-called with MiXCR into one record per CDR3 protein. The sample shows around 300,000 distinct CDR3 sequences, around 7% of them seen only once. The time point here: patch test 1, 2 weeks after DPC sensitization. The treatment was: therapeutic diphenylcyclopropenone sensitization with weekly scalp DPC. Here the sequenced sample was whole blood, taken in connection with sensitization to the hapten diphenylcyclopropenone (DPC). The sequence was obtained from a young woman with alopecia areata. Some clones in this sample may be carry-over from other donors' samples. This chain connects TRBV7-2 to TRBJ1-2; no clear D gene. CDR3 coding DNA: TGTGCCAGCAGCACCGCCGGAACAGCTCCCCTAAGCGGCTACACCTTC. Amino acids: CASSTAGTAPLSGYTF.